The TCR beta chain under discussion was sequenced for a study of beta chain features in type 1 diabetes. Overall study: Comparable age, gender and cell yields were observed in patients relative to healthy donors. Points from the study as a whole: Across patients, naive, central memory and Treg TCRB repertoires exhibited apparently greater similarity than was observed across healthy donors. Across all four CD4+ subsets, people with type 1 diabetes showed modestly shorter TCRB CDR3s.

This clone was picked up a small number of times. Its specificity is not known. Other DNA sequences within the sample encode an identical CDR3. There are 13 residues in the CDR3. Trimming stripped 4 bases from V and 0 bases from J, with 9 bases between. The germline gives CDR1 SQVTM, CDR2 ANQGSEA. All of the isolated RNA was reverse transcribed, so expressed TCRB transcripts were sequenced. Around 4 million reads per sample were averaged for naive, central memory and regulatory samples. Libraries were prepared by immunoSEQ multiplex PCR; TCRdb keeps only in-frame clonotypes and omits some of them. The sample has approximately 160,000 clones, almost 65% seen once. Sorted populations all exceeded 95% purity.

This receptor was identified in a man aged 30 to 45 with type 1 diabetes. The sample comprised naive CD4+ T cells from blood. The chain employs TRBV29-1 and TRBJ1-1, with D perhaps TRBD1 (5 bases). CDR3 sequence (DNA): TGCAGCGTTGCGGGGCAGATGAACACTGAAGCTTTCTTT. Residues: CSVAGQMNTEAFF.